Here is one T cell receptor beta chain with its context. Its target is unknown. TCR beta VDJ and CDR3 profiling used genomic DNA as template. TCRdb analysed the reads with MiXCR anew, one entry per CDR3 protein. Found here are around 170,000 distinct CDR3 sequences, 55% to 80% of them singletons; the top ten hold 45% to 50%. The CDR3 has 14 residues. Germline V gene lookup returns CDR1 SEHNR and CDR2 FQNEAQ (reference sequence). V was pared by 5 bases and J by 5 bases, with 7 bases of the junction left unmatched. The record originates from a study of CD8+CD57+ T cells in acquired aplastic anemia. Study information: Sorted CD4+ and CD8+ cells gave a mean 3.2 ug DNA, range roughly 0.19 to 30 ug. General study points: Sharing between patients and controls was observed for 25 to 30 CD8+ CDR3 sequences.

The TCR was taken from a human donor in good health. The chain links TRBV7-9 to TRBJ2-5, with 8 bases lining up with TRBD1. Material for sequencing was sorted CD4+, CD8+, or CD8+CD57+ T cells (not recorded which) from PBMCs. CDR3 sequence (DNA): TGTGCCAGCAGCGGTGCCAGGGGGCAGGAGACCCAGTACTTC. Protein: CASSGARGQETQYF.